The present entry profiles one T cell receptor beta chain with its context. Trimming cost V 1 base and J 3 bases; bases outside gene matches: 9. The CDR3 is 17 residues long. CDR1 and CDR2 from the germline V gene are SEHNR and FQNEAQ (reference sequence). The data were taken from a study of blood T cell repertoires in COVID-19. Whole-study context: Specimens from acute and convalescent COVID-19 originated in the United States, Italy and Spain. T cells, B-cell-depleted T cells, or PBMCs provided the cDNA or gDNA that served as material.

Per the authors' pipeline: Quantification of nucleated cells was approximated via reference gene primer amplification. TCRdb keeps only in-frame clones here, not all; method: immunoSEQ multiplex PCR. V, J and clone size reflect that table, while D and trimming were determined from the DNA. The data contain hundreds of thousands of clones, 89% of them seen just once; the ten biggest clones take up about 6.5%. This clonotype originated in a man in his fifties or sixties who had recovered from COVID-19. This sequence joins TRBV7-9 and TRBJ1-3, with 7 nucleotides matching TRBD1. The sample taken for sequencing was peripheral blood. The CDR3 DNA reads as TGTGCCAGCAGCTTAGGGGACAGAGACCAGGGTGGAAACACCATATATTTT. It encodes CASSLGDRDQGGNTIYF. Full variable domain (missing parts from reference TRBV7-9 and TRBJ1-3): DTGVSQNPRHKITKRGQNVTFRCDPISEHNRLYWYRQTLGQGPEFLTYFQNEAQLEKSRLLSDRFSAERPKGSFSTLEIQRTEQGDSAMYLCASSLGDRDQGGNTIYFGEGSWLTVV.